Given below is one T cell receptor (beta chain) in context. This record belongs to a study of cytotoxic CD8 clonotypes in ibrutinib-treated CLL. Study context: Mean values per sample were 250,000 to 300,000 productive templates and 98,000 or so productive rearrangements.

Method: immunoSEQ multiplex PCR; TCRdb's copy keeps in-frame clones and lacks some. The table lists about 310,000 clones, more than 65% of them singletons, with 6.5% to 8.5% in the top ten. The germline V and J ends were trimmed by 0 bases and 3 bases, with 11 bases remaining between them. The CDR3 is 16 residues long. Looked up from germline, CDR1 is MNHNS and CDR2 is SASEGT. The specimen was PBMCs, collected before ibrutinib treatment. The receptor was derived from a human donor with chronic lymphocytic leukemia. The J gene is TRBJ1-4, the V gene TRBV6-1; no clear D. The CDR3 sequence is CASSEAFTAANEKLFF. CDR3 nucleotides: TGTGCCAGCAGTGAAGCCTTCACTGCGGCTAATGAAAAACTGTTTTTT.